The 16 T cell receptor beta chains listed next were all sequenced from one sample in a study of monozygotic twins with inflammatory bowel disease. TCRdb re-called the 5' RACE reads and catalogs CDR3 proteins one per entry, DNA excluded. This table holds more than 100,000 distinct CDR3 sequences. The source material was blood. Receptors originate from a human donor with ulcerative colitis or Crohn's disease, or a healthy co-twin of an affected twin (not recorded which).

The genes are TRBV10-2 and TRBJ1-4. In germline, CDR1 is WSHSY, CDR2 SAAADI. The CDR3 contains 15 residues. The CDR3 protein is CASSDFAGRNEKLFF.

The CDR3 region is CASSFWAGGAGAKNIQYF. The chain uses TRBV27 and TRBJ2-4; TCRdb indicates TRBD2, and absent DNA this call remains unverified. Germline CDR1 and CDR2: MNHEY and SMNVEV (reference sequence). The CDR3 has 18 residues.

The J gene is TRBJ2-3, the V gene TRBV5-1; as DNA is missing, the TRBD1 call by TCRdb cannot be tested. The length of the CDR3 is 16 residues. The germline V gene encodes CDR1 SGHRS and CDR2 YFSETQ. The CDR3 sequence is CASSSVGGASTDTQYF.

V and J are TRBV7-9 and TRBJ2-5. CDR1 is SEHNR, CDR2 FQNEAQ, per germline (reference sequence). This CDR3 is 12 amino acids long. The CDR3 protein is CASVALGETQYF.

The V gene is TRBV4-2, the J gene TRBJ2-4. The CDR3 totals 20 residues. The V gene's germline CDR1 is LGHNA and CDR2 YNFKEQ. CDR3 amino acids: CASSQDIGSLLLLPKNIQYF.

J is TRBJ1-1 and V is TRBV20-1; TCRdb lists TRBD1, though no DNA is available to test this call. The CDR3 length is 15 residues. Germline V gene data show CDR1 as DFQATT and CDR2 as SNEGSKA (reference sequence). The CDR3 region is CSARRTGPMNTEAFF.

J is TRBJ2-7 and V is TRBV20-1; the TRBD1 assignment by TCRdb is unverifiable without DNA. From germline, CDR1 is DFQATT and CDR2 SNEGSKA (reference sequence). The CDR3 is 13 residues long. This chain's CDR3 is CSARAGAEYEQYF.

The V and J genes are TRBV12-3 or TRBV12-4 and TRBJ2-3; TCRdb's D call of TRBD1 is untestable without DNA. CDR3 length: 16 residues. The CDR3 region is CASSLGTGSGTDTQYF.

The rearrangement uses TRBV28 and TRBJ2-2; TCRdb lists TRBD1, though no DNA is available to test this call. The CDR3 is made up of 15 amino acids. CDR1 is MDHEN, CDR2 SYDVKM, per germline. The CDR3 loop reads CASSHPGGGTGELFF.

This chain links TRBV5-5 with TRBJ2-5; TCRdb indicates TRBD2, and absent DNA this call remains unverified. CDR1 SGHKS and CDR2 YYEKEE come from the germline V gene (reference sequence). The CDR3 totals 15 residues. The CDR3: CASSPPLAGAETQYF.

V and J are TRBV20-1 and TRBJ2-1; absent DNA, TCRdb's TRBD2 call cannot be checked. Germline CDR1 and CDR2: DFQATT and SNEGSKA (reference sequence). The CDR3 is made up of 15 amino acids. CDR3 amino acids: CSAIGGSGGSREQFF.

J is TRBJ2-1 and V is TRBV20-1; TCRdb's D call, TRBD2, is unchecked because there is no DNA. Germline V gives CDR1 DFQATT, CDR2 SNEGSKA (reference sequence). This CDR3 is built from 15 residues. The CDR3: CSALVAAGNYNEQFF.

This CDR3 reads CASSYDTAGYGYTF. The chain joins TRBV12-3 or TRBV12-4 to TRBJ1-2. The CDR3 covers 14 residues.

The chain couples TRBV20-1 to TRBJ2-7; TCRdb lists TRBD1, though no DNA is available to test this call. This CDR3 contains 15 residues. CDR1 and CDR2 (germline): DFQATT, SNEGSKA (reference sequence). This chain's CDR3 is CSARDGATSSYEQYF.

This sequence joins TRBV28 and TRBJ2-5; TCRdb picks TRBD2, but there is no DNA to check that call. The CDR3 has 14 residues. The germline CDR1 and CDR2 sequences are MDHEN and SYDVKM. This CDR3 is CATQGLAGSETQYF.

This chain uses TRBV20-1 with TRBJ1-1. The germline CDR1 and CDR2 sequences are DFQATT and SNEGSKA (reference sequence). The CDR3 contains 14 residues. Here the CDR3 reads CSANPQRFYTEAFF.